The entry below gives a single T cell receptor (beta chain) sequence along with its context. Its antigen is not known. The data stem from a study of T cells in Graves' hyperthyroidism and ophthalmopathy. RNA transcripts provided the source from which TCR beta CDR3 regions were amplified. The TCR CDR3 first-round RT-PCR relied on the HTBI primer set. TCRdb reanalysed the multiplex PCR reads using MiXCR and keeps one entry per CDR3 protein. This sample has 650,000 to 850,000 distinct CDR3 sequences; roughly a sixth occur once, and the top ten carry around 15%. Study findings and constraints: Ophthalmopathy, which appeared later, was predicted by the model a median around 6 months before onset.

Per germline, CDR1 LNHDA and CDR2 SQIVND (reference sequence). The CDR3 has 15 residues. The V end was cut by 2 bases, the J end by 1 base, with 11 bases between. Orbital computed tomography, thyroid ultrasound, serum thyroxine and TRAb, and clinical symptoms together informed the diagnoses. V and J are TRBV19 and TRBJ1-1; D possibly corresponds to TRBD1 (5 bases). Sequenced sample: blood. This sequence originates from a woman aged 45 to 65 with Graves' hyperthyroidism that later progressed to Graves' ophthalmopathy. This CDR3 is CASSITTGSNTEAFF. The CDR3 region has the DNA TGTGCCAGTAGTATAACAACAGGTTCGAACACTGAAGCTTTCTTT. Using reference TRBV19 and TRBJ1-1 for the parts outside the CDR3, the full variable domain is DGGITQSPKYLFRKEGQNVTLSCEQNLNHDAMYWYRQDPGQGLRLIYYSQIVNDFQKGDIAEGYSVSREKKESFPLTVTSAQKNPTAFYLCASSITTGSNTEAFFGQGTRLTVV.